These 30 T cell receptor beta chains came from one sample sequenced in a study of OX40 agonist ivuxolimab in advanced cancers. Using immunoSEQ multiplex PCR, the repertoire was profiled, and TCRdb retains in-frame clones only, with some absent. The sample shows 40,000 to 60,000 clones, 85% to 90% of them seen only once. The source material was CD4+ or CD8+ T cells sorted from blood, sampled in a trial of the OX40 agonist ivuxolimab. Every receptor here comes from an adult with an advanced solid tumor such as melanoma, head and neck, liver or kidney cancer.

This clone came up once. CDR3 DNA sequence: TGTGCCTGGAGTAAGGCAGGGGGCATCAATGAGCAGTTCTTC. Translation gives CAWSKAGGINEQFF. The chain has TRBV30 and TRBJ2-1, with 8 nucleotides matching TRBD1. Germline loops: CDR1 GTSNPN, CDR2 SVGIG (reference sequence). The CDR3 is made up of 14 amino acids. V dropped 2 bases and J dropped 6; count of bases not matched to a gene: 6.

The gene calls are TRBV28 and TRBJ2-2; 7 bases are a match to TRBD2. From germline, CDR1 is MDHEN and CDR2 SYDVKM. The V and J ends lost 3 bases and 2 bases, in that order; junction bases with no gene match: 6. The CDR3 consists of 16 residues. CDR3 in DNA: TGTGCCAGCAGTTTGGTGGGACTACGTAACACCGGGGAGCTGTTTTTT. Translating it yields CASSLVGLRNTGELFF.

This chain links TRBV5-1 with TRBJ2-2; TRBD1 matches 8 bases. The germline gives CDR1 SGHRS, CDR2 YFSETQ. The CDR3 spans 16 residues. J was trimmed by 1 base and V by 0 bases; bases with no gene match: 2. The CDR3 loop is CASSLGTGGNTGELFF. The CDR3 DNA reads TGCGCCAGCAGCTTGGGTACAGGGGGGAACACCGGGGAGCTGTTTTTT.

The chain couples TRBV6-1 to TRBJ2-1, with D maybe TRBD1 (7 bases). CDR3 length: 16 residues. Per the germline V gene, CDR1 is MNHNS and CDR2 is SASEGT. Trimming removed 0 bases at V and 9 bases at J, with 18 bases between. CDR3 DNA sequence: TGTGCCAGCAGTGAAGCGCATCCCAGGGGGGATAGTGAGCAGTTCTTC. Amino acid sequence: CASSEAHPRGDSEQFF.

By proportion, this clone is large. CDR3 protein: CASSLAQTGGYGYTF. The CDR3 nucleotides read TGTGCCAGCAGCTTAGCGCAGACAGGGGGCTATGGCTACACCTTC. The V call is TRBV7-9, the J call TRBJ1-2, with TRBD1 matching 9 bases. This CDR3 has 15 residues. J lost 4 bases, V lost 0 bases, and 3 bases had no gene match. CDR1 and CDR2 (germline): SEHNR, FQNEAQ (reference sequence). Combining the CDR3 with reference TRBV7-9 and TRBJ1-2 gives the whole variable domain DTGVSQNPRHKITKRGQNVTFRCDPISEHNRLYWYRQTLGQGPEFLTYFQNEAQLEKSRLLSDRFSAERPKGSFSTLEIQRTEQGDSAMYLCASSLAQTGGYGYTFGSGTRLTVV.

For this clone: One junction end disagrees with the germline gene, perhaps due to a read error. The chain is built from TRBV5-3 and TRBJ1-2; D possibly corresponds to TRBD1 (5 bases). TRBV5-3 is assigned to the ORF class and has an uncertain function. This CDR3 has 14 amino acids. CDR3 bases: TGTGCCAGCAGCTTAGTCAGGGATCTCAATGGCTACACCTTC. Residues: CASSLVRDLNGYTF.

This clone was observed a handful of times. This rearrangement joins TRBV28 to TRBJ1-4; the D gene is possibly TRBD1 (5 bases). V dropped 4 bases and J dropped 7 bases, with 19 bases sitting between them. CDR1 and CDR2 from the germline V gene are MDHEN and SYDVKM. The CDR3 runs 16 residues. The CDR3 region is CASSYPTPGTGEKLFF. CDR3 DNA sequence: TGTGCCAGCAGTTATCCTACCCCAGGGACGGGTGAAAAACTGTTTTTT.

The chain employs TRBV6-6 and TRBJ1-4, with unresolved D. Germline V lookup: CDR1 MNHNY, CDR2 SVGAGI (reference sequence). The CDR3 is made up of 13 amino acids. V lost 7 bases to trimming and J lost 8 bases, with 14 bases between them. The CDR3 spells CASKAREREKLFF. CDR3 sequence (DNA): TGTGCCAGCAAGGCGAGGGAAAGAGAAAAACTGTTTTTT.

The J gene is TRBJ2-2, the V gene TRBV11-3, with 13 bases lining up with TRBD2. This CDR3 spans 17 amino acids. In germline, CDR1 is SGHNT, CDR2 YENEEA. V was clipped by 5 bases and J by 5 bases; unmatched bases: 8. The CDR3 DNA reads TGTGCCAGCAGCCCGGGACTAGCGGGATTAGAGACCGGGGAGCTGTTTTTT. Residues: CASSPGLAGLETGELFF.

The genes are TRBV2 and TRBJ2-3; D is undetermined. From germline, CDR1 is SNHLY and CDR2 FYNNEI. The CDR3 spans 16 residues. Trimming left V 2 bases short and J 0 bases short, with 12 bases between. The chain's CDR3 is CASSEHGRRSTDTQYF. The CDR3 coding sequence is TGTGCCAGCAGTGAACATGGGCGGCGGAGCACAGATACGCAGTATTTT.

The chain employs TRBV28 and TRBJ2-7; the D is unclear. V gave up 7 bases and J gave up 1 base, with 14 bases separating them. Germline values: CDR1 MDHEN, CDR2 SYDVKM. This CDR3 is 14 amino acids long. The CDR3 is CASTPGWSSYEQYF. In DNA form, the CDR3 reads TGTGCCAGCACCCCCGGGTGGAGTTCCTACGAGCAGTACTTC. The full variable domain, with the rest looked up from reference TRBV28 and TRBJ2-7, is DVKVTQSSRYLVKRTGEKVFLECVQDMDHENMFWYRQDPGLGLRLIYFSYDVKMKEKGDIPEGYSVSREKKERFSLILESASTNQTSMYLCASTPGWSSYEQYFGPGTRLTVT.

This chain uses TRBV4-1 with TRBJ2-2; possible D gene TRBD2, 6 bases. The CDR3 runs 17 residues. Germline CDR1 reads MGHRA; CDR2 reads YSYEKL. Trimming cost V 0 bases and J 5 bases, with 16 bases left between them. The CDR3 is CASSQDPGTLGTGELFF. CDR3 DNA sequence: TGCGCCAGCAGCCAAGATCCTGGGACTCTGGGAACCGGGGAGCTGTTTTTT.

The J gene is TRBJ1-6, the V gene TRBV6-6; TRBD1 aligns across 8 bases. The CDR3 covers 15 residues. After removal of 6 bases from V and 7 bases from J, the junction contained 8 bases not matched to a gene. Germline CDR1 and CDR2: MNHNY and SVGAGI (reference sequence). In DNA form, the CDR3 reads TGTGCCAGCAGCCCGGACAGGGTTGACAATTCACCCCTCCACTTT. Amino acid sequence: CASSPDRVDNSPLHF.

This rearrangement joins TRBV2 to TRBJ2-1, with D maybe TRBD2 (5 bases). Trimming left V 7 bases short and J 7 bases short, with 23 bases between. Germline CDR1 is SNHLY and CDR2 is FYNNEI. The length of the CDR3 is 16 residues. CDR3 nucleotide sequence: TGTGCCAGCACCTACGGTACGGGGTCTATTGGGAATGAGCAGTTCTTC. It translates to CASTYGTGSIGNEQFF.

The chain is built from TRBV7-8 and TRBJ1-1; no definite D call. The V end lost 6 bases, the J end lost 2 bases, and 10 bases lay between the germline ends. Germline V CDR1 and CDR2: SGHVS, FQNEAQ. This CDR3 region has 13 residues. CDR3 region: CASRKGQNTEAFF. For the CDR3, the DNA is TGTGCCAGCAGAAAAGGCCAAAACACTGAAGCTTTCTTT.

The chain is built from TRBV19 and TRBJ2-7, with D tentatively TRBD1 (7 bases). Trimming removed 3 bases from V and 1 base from J, with 16 bases in between. The CDR3 loop spans 16 amino acids. The V gene's germline CDR1 is LNHDA and CDR2 SQIVND (reference sequence). CDR3 bases: TGTGCCAGTAGTATCCCCCCCCAGGGGGGATCCTACGAGCAGTACTTC. Translating it yields CASSIPPQGGSYEQYF.

The CDR3 sequence: CATTSGDRTDTQYF. Written as DNA, the CDR3 is TGTGCCACCACTAGCGGGGACCGCACAGATACGCAGTATTTT. V and J are TRBV10-3 and TRBJ2-3; TRBD2 matches at 10 bases. This CDR3 is built from 14 residues. Germline V gives CDR1 ENHRY, CDR2 SYGVKD. V dropped 10 bases and J dropped 1; count of bases not matched to a gene: 5.

The rearrangement uses TRBV28 and TRBJ1-5; TRBD1 matches 9 bases. After removal of 3 bases from V and 4 bases from J, the junction contained 4 bases not matched to a gene. CDR1 is MDHEN, CDR2 SYDVKM, per germline. The CDR3 runs to 15 residues. The CDR3 DNA sequence: TGTGCCAGCAGTTTTTCGGGACAGGGAAATCAGCCCCAGCATTTT. It specifies CASSFSGQGNQPQHF.

The rearrangement uses TRBV29-1 and TRBJ2-3; 7 nucleotides agree with TRBD2. With 6 bases clipped from V and 1 base from J, the junction kept 4 bases outside the gene matches. The CDR3 runs to 13 residues. Germline loops: CDR1 SQVTM, CDR2 ANQGSEA. The CDR3 DNA reads TGCAGCGTGGGAGGGACTGGCACAGATACGCAGTATTTT. Translating it yields CSVGGTGTDTQYF.

The J gene is TRBJ1-5, the V gene TRBV18; D is undetermined. Trimming stripped 3 bases from V and 1 base from J, with 7 bases between. The CDR3 is 14 amino acids. Germline assignment: CDR1 KGHSH and CDR2 LQKENI. CDR3 residues: CASSPWASNQPQHF. CDR3 nucleotide sequence: TGTGCCAGCTCACCCTGGGCCAGCAATCAGCCCCAGCATTTT.

This chain connects TRBV5-5 to TRBJ2-7, with TRBD2 as a possible D gene (5 bases). The CDR3 extends over 14 amino acids. CDR1 is SGHKS, CDR2 YYEKEE, per germline (reference sequence). Trimming removed 4 bases from V and 4 bases from J, with 15 bases in between. The CDR3 nucleotides read TGTGCCAGCAGCGCGGTAGAGGGTCGGTACGAGCAGTACTTC. This gives the protein CASSAVEGRYEQYF.

This clone was seen more than once but under ten times. The V call is TRBV28, the J call TRBJ1-5; a possible D gene is TRBD1 (6 bases). V was cut by 5 bases and J by 5 bases, with 13 bases left in between. The CDR3 runs 14 residues. Germline CDR1 MDHEN, CDR2 SYDVKM. CDR3 DNA: TGTGCCAGCAGTCCTACAGGGAACTATCAGCCCCAGCATTTT. This gives the protein CASSPTGNYQPQHF.

The V call is TRBV27, the J call TRBJ2-3, with TRBD1 matching over 7 bases. Germline CDR1 is MNHEY and CDR2 is SMNVEV (reference sequence). This CDR3 has 16 residues. Trimming took 6 bases from V and 2 from J; bases not matched to a gene: 11. The DNA of the CDR3 is TGTGCCAGCAGCCTTAGGGGGCGTGGGTTCACAGATACGCAGTATTTT. It codes for CASSLRGRGFTDTQYF.

V and J are TRBV5-1 and TRBJ2-3; a possible D gene is TRBD2 (5 bases). The CDR3 runs 14 residues. Trimming removed 2 bases from V and 3 bases from J, with 10 bases in between. From germline, CDR1 is SGHRS and CDR2 YFSETQ. The CDR3 loop reads CASSFLARTDTQYF. The CDR3 DNA reads TGCGCCAGCAGCTTCCTAGCCCGAACAGATACGCAGTATTTT.

The V call is TRBV6-6, the J call TRBJ2-7, with TRBD1 as a possible D gene (6 bases). The V gene's germline CDR1 is MNHNY and CDR2 SVGAGI (reference sequence). The CDR3 has 16 amino acids. The V end lost 7 bases, the J end lost 4 bases, and 23 bases lay between the germline ends. The CDR3 DNA sequence: TGTGCCAGCAACGAACAGGGCCCAGCCAGCGCTTACGAGCAGTACTTC. It codes for CASNEQGPASAYEQYF.

The gene calls are TRBV6-1 and TRBJ2-3; the match to TRBD1 covers 8 bases. Germline V gives CDR1 MNHNS, CDR2 SASEGT. Germline trimming cut 6 bases from V and 7 bases from J; bases unmatched to any gene: 12. This CDR3 comprises 15 residues. CDR3 in amino acids: CASRQLRTGWNTQYF. The CDR3 DNA sequence: TGTGCCAGCAGACAATTAAGGACAGGGTGGAATACGCAGTATTTT.

The chain has TRBV7-2 and TRBJ2-2; no reliable D call. The germline V and J ends were trimmed by 5 bases and 2 bases, with 3 bases remaining between them. CDR3 size: 12 residues. Germline V gene data show CDR1 as SGHTA and CDR2 as FQGNSA. CDR3 DNA sequence: TGTGCCAGCAGCACCAACACCGGGGAGCTGTTTTTT. Amino acid sequence: CASSTNTGELFF.

The gene calls are TRBV2 and TRBJ1-3; D is unresolved. Germline V lookup: CDR1 SNHLY, CDR2 FYNNEI. The CDR3 loop spans 17 amino acids. V was clipped by 4 bases and J by 0 bases, with 16 bases between them. CDR3 sequence reads: CASSVGRGSSSGNTIYF. The CDR3 DNA reads as TGTGCCAGCAGTGTCGGACGGGGAAGCAGCTCTGGAAACACCATATATTTT.

V gene TRBV14 combines with J gene TRBJ2-1; 8 bases line up with TRBD2. Trimming cost V 1 base and J 5 bases; bases outside gene matches: 4. The CDR3 is 15 residues long. Germline assignment: CDR1 SGHDN and CDR2 FVKESK. This CDR3 is CASSQVAGTNNEQFF. In DNA form, the CDR3 reads TGTGCCAGCAGCCAAGTAGCGGGAACCAACAATGAGCAGTTCTTC.

The chain employs TRBV5-1 and TRBJ2-7; 9 bases align to TRBD1. Germline V gene data show CDR1 as SGHRS and CDR2 as YFSETQ. Trimming removed 3 bases from V and 5 bases from J; junction bases left unmatched: 6. The CDR3 spans 14 residues. The CDR3 loop is CASSYQGQGDEQYF. CDR3 nucleotide sequence: TGCGCCAGCAGCTATCAGGGACAGGGCGACGAGCAGTACTTC. The whole variable domain, remainder taken from reference TRBV5-1 and TRBJ2-7, is KAGVTQTPRYLIKTRGQQVTLSCSPISGHRSVSWYQQTPGQGLQFLFEYFSETQRNKGNFPGRFSGRQFSNSRSEMNVSTLELGDSALYLCASSYQGQGDEQYFGPGTRLTVT.